This T cell receptor beta chain emerged from a study of blood T cells in healthy people across ages. This clonotype came up a few times. The CDR3 consists of 14 residues. Trimming cost V 5 bases and J 3 bases, with 13 bases left between them. Per the germline V gene, CDR1 is MNHNY and CDR2 is SVGAGI (reference sequence). Alongside a J-beta primer mix, a sample-barcoded 5' primer served in a second PCR lasting about 6 to 11 cycles. TCRdb processed the 5' RACE reads anew with MiXCR; each CDR3 protein has one entry. The table lists approximately 800,000 distinct CDR3 sequences, around 34% of them singletons.

V gene TRBV6-6 combines with J gene TRBJ1-2; possibly TRBD1 for D (6 bases). Sequencing was done on a sample of blood. The sequence was collected from a man aged 18 to 29 in good health. The CDR3 here is CASSRGAGDYGYTF. The CDR3 nucleotides read TGTGCCAGCAGTAGGGGGGCTGGGGACTATGGCTACACCTTC.